The TCR beta chain under discussion was sequenced for a study of CD8+ T cells in alopecia areata. Looking at the study overall: Twice a day, 5 to 10 mg of oral tofacitinib was administered to treated patients.

Study results and limitations: Scalp specimens additionally yield sequences from normal skin's resident alphabeta T cells. Researchers reported that TCR sharing among patients proved less clear than in mice, possibly HLA-linked.

TCR sequencing used cDNA made by reverse transcription of extracted RNA. Profiled with immunoSEQ multiplex PCR; TCRdb holds only in-frame clones, not every one. The table shows roughly 200,000 clones, with 63% occurring only once. Concerning this clone itself: Antigen: not known.

Germline values: CDR1 SGDLS, CDR2 YYNGEE. The V gene lost 0 bases and the J gene lost 0 bases, with 7 bases spanning the gap. The CDR3 has 16 residues. Alopecia areata patients provided lesional scalp punch biopsies and peripheral blood, both collected for the study. The sequence derives from a human donor with alopecia areata. Sequencing was performed on CD4+ T cells sorted from blood, taken at week 0. This sequence joins TRBV9 and TRBJ2-6; no definite D call. The CDR3 sequence is CASSVGRSSGANVLTF. CDR3 nucleotide sequence: TGTGCCAGCAGCGTAGGAAGGAGCTCTGGGGCCAACGTCCTGACTTTC. Based on the CDR3 plus reference TRBV9 and TRBJ2-6, the full variable domain is DSGVTQTPKHLITATGQRVTLRCSPRSGDLSVYWYQQSLDQGLQFLIQYYNGEERAKGNILERFSAQQFPDLHSELNLSSLELGDSALYFCASSVGRSSGANVLTFGAGSRLTVL.